Listed below are T cell receptor beta chains from one sample, sequenced in a study of spatial heterogeneity in lung cancer. Each CDR3 protein is one row after TCRdb ran MiXCR on the 5' RACE reads. Here the sample spans 45,000 to 65,000 distinct CDR3 sequences, roughly 7% being singletons. The sample in question was PBMCs, obtained at surgery. These TCRs come from a female donor with early-stage non-small cell lung cancer. Each CDR3 is given with its conserved first and last residue. The order of the fields is J gene, V gene, CDR3 protein.

TRBJ2-5	TRBV6-2/TRBV6-3	CASTQNGVETQYF
TRBJ2-1	TRBV10-3	CAISERQKPYNEQFF
TRBJ2-3	TRBV20-1	CSAPGLAGVDTQYF
TRBJ2-7	TRBV2	CASKRDRLSYEQYF
TRBJ2-7	TRBV2	CASRTSGQGTYEQYF
TRBJ2-7	TRBV7-9	CASSLAIGPIEDEQYF
TRBJ2-5	TRBV27	CASALRQRGGETQYF
TRBJ2-7	TRBV9	CASSPGLLLDEQYF
TRBJ2-7	TRBV20-1	CSARLSGQGRGEQYF
TRBJ2-3	TRBV20-1	CSASSPGFTQYF
TRBJ2-7	TRBV7-2	CASSRDRVREQYF
TRBJ1-4	TRBV2	CASSVRRQDEKLFF
TRBJ1-1	TRBV28	CASRSSWTVGAFF
TRBJ1-2	TRBV30	CAWSRPNYGYTF
TRBJ2-1	TRBV14	CASSQDRLIQFF
TRBJ2-6	TRBV5-1	CASSRDRGAGANVLTF
TRBJ2-1	TRBV6-1	CASSEPLEEQFF
TRBJ1-6	TRBV20-1	CSAGYPWDVGNSPLHF
TRBJ2-5	TRBV19	CASRGGSETQYF
TRBJ2-3	TRBV5-1	CASSRDTTDTQYF
TRBJ1-2	TRBV7-3	CASSVQGRSYGYTF
TRBJ2-7	TRBV28	CASSQMIVGRESYEQYF
TRBJ2-1	TRBV20-1	CSARAPPGGGEQFF
TRBJ2-1	TRBV5-1	CASSTGTRAGEQFF
TRBJ1-2	TRBV12-3/TRBV12-4	CASSFSRGESGYTF
TRBJ1-1	TRBV25-1	CASMTLGPGTEAFF
TRBJ2-2	TRBV7-3	CASSLTNTGELFF
TRBJ2-7	TRBV5-6	CASSLTGIPYEQYF
TRBJ1-3	TRBV20-1	CSARDANSGNTIYF
TRBJ2-1	TRBV12-3/TRBV12-4	CASSLWSTGNEQFF
TRBJ1-1	TRBV4-1	CASSQDFWTDLNTEAFF
TRBJ2-2	TRBV7-9	CASSWGRATGELFF
TRBJ2-7	TRBV11-2	CASSSDRGITYEQYF
TRBJ2-6	TRBV5-1	CASSPTGAGANVLTF
TRBJ2-7	TRBV28	CASGGGGVGSYEQYF
TRBJ2-1	TRBV7-3	CASSSGQGHNEQFF
TRBJ2-2	TRBV3-1	CASRPPGATGELFF
TRBJ2-7	TRBV6-5	CASSVGGARYEQYF
TRBJ2-3	TRBV15	CATSAGAYTDTQYF
TRBJ1-5	TRBV4-2	CASSQMGTGAGNQPQHF
TRBJ2-3	TRBV30	CAWGVGLAGDLLPTDTQYF
TRBJ2-1	TRBV14	CASSQGSEQFF
TRBJ2-3	TRBV7-9	CAIGGSRTDTQYF
TRBJ2-1	TRBV7-9	CASRAPSFASYNEQFF
TRBJ2-7	TRBV28	CASSLYQYEQYF
TRBJ2-3	TRBV12-3/TRBV12-4	CASSGSVDTQYF
TRBJ2-3	TRBV24-1	CATSQGPDTQYF
TRBJ2-5	TRBV20-1	CSARGDQETQYF
TRBJ2-7	TRBV2	CASSVGAREYF
TRBJ2-3	TRBV2	CASSPGGGLTDTQYF
TRBJ2-2	TRBV7-2	CASSPAGWAGATGELFF
TRBJ2-3	TRBV2	CARGLAGVTSTDTQYF
TRBJ2-3	TRBV2	CASSQALTAQYF
TRBJ2-1	TRBV19	CASSIRGLGGDEQFF
TRBJ2-4	TRBV29-1	CSVSRSLWDIQYF
TRBJ1-1	TRBV5-1	CASSLARLNTEAFF
TRBJ2-1	TRBV28	CASSLPLQGANEQFF
TRBJ2-7	TRBV2	CASRGTVEQYF